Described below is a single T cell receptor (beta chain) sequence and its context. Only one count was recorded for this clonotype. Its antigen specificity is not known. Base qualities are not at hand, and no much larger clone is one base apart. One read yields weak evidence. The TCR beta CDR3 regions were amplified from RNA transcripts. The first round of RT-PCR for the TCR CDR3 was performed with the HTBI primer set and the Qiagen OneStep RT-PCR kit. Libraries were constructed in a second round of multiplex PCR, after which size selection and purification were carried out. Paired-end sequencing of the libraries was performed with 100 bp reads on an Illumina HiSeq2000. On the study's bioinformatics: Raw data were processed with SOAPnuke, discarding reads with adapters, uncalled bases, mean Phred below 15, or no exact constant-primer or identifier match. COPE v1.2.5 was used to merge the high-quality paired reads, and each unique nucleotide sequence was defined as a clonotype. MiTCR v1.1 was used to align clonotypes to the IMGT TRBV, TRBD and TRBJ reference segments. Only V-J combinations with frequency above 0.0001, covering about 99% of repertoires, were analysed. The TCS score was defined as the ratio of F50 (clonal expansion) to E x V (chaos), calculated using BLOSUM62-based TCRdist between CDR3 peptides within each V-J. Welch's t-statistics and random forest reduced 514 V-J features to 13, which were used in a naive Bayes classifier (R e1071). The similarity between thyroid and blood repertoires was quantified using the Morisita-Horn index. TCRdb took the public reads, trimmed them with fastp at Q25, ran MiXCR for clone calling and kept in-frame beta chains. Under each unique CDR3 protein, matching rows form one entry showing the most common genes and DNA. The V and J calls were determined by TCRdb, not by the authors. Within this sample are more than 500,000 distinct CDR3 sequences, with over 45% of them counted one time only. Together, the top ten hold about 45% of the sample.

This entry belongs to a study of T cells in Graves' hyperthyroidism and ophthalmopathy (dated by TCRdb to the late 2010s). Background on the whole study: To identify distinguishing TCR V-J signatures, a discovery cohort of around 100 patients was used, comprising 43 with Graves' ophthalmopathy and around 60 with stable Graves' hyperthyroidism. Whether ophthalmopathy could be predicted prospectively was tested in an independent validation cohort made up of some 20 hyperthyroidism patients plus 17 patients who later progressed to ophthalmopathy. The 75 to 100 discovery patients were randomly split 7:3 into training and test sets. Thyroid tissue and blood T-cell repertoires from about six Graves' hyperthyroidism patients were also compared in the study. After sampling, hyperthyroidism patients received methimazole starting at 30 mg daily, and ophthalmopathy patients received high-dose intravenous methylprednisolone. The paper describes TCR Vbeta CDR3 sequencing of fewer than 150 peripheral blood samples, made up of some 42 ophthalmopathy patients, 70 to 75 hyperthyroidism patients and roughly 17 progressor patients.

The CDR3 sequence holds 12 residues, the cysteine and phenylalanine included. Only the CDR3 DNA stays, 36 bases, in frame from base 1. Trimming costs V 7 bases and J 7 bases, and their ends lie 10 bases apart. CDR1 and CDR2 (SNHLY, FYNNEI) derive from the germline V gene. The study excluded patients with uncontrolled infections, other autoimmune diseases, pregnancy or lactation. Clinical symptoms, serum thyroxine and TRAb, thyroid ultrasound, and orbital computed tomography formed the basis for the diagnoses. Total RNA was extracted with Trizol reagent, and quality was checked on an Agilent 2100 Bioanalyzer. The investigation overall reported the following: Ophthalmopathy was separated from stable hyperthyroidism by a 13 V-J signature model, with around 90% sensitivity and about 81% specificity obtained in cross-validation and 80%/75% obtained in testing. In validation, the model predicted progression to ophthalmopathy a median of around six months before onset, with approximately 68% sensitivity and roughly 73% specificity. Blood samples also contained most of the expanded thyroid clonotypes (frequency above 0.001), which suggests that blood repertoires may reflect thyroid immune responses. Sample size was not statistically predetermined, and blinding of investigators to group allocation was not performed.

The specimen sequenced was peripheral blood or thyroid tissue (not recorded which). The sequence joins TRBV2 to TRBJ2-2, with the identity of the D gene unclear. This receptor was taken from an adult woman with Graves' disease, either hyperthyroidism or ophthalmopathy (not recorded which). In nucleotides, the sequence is TGTGCCAGCAAGTTTACGGGCGGGGAGCTGTTTTTT. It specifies CASKFTGGELFF.